A single sample gave rise to the 26 T cell receptor beta chains below, sequenced in a study of blood T cells in healthy people across ages. The second PCR ran about 6 to 12 cycles with a sample-barcoded 5' primer and J-beta primers. MiXCR was run by TCRdb on the 5' RACE reads, yielding one entry per CDR3 protein. The sample lists roughly 1.5 million distinct CDR3 sequences; roughly two fifths were seen once. The source material was blood. Receptors were obtained from a woman between 18 and 30 years old in good health.

This clonotype was counted once. The rearrangement uses TRBV20-1 and TRBJ2-5, with a tentative D call TRBD1 (6 bases). The CDR3 loop spans 13 amino acids. Germline V CDR1 and CDR2: DFQATT, SNEGSKA (reference sequence). Trimming pared 5 bases from V and 0 bases from J, leaving 10 bases between. CDR3 region: CSAQDSNQETQYF. DNA of the CDR3: TGCAGTGCTCAGGACAGCAACCAAGAGACCCAGTACTTC.

This clonotype has only a few counts. The rearrangement joins TRBV6-2 or TRBV6-3 to TRBJ2-1; 10 bases line up with TRBD2. V lost 0 bases and J lost 6; bases outside the gene matches: 8. This CDR3 is 17 amino acids long. Per germline, CDR1 MNHEY and CDR2 SVGEGT. CDR3 bases: TGTGCCAGCAGTTACTCGCCGAGCGGGAGGGGGGGCAATGAGCAGTTCTTC. As protein: CASSYSPSGRGGNEQFF.

For the CDR3, the DNA is TGTGCCAGCAGCTCAAGCTTCCCGAAGGGTAATTCACCCCTCCACTTT. Translation gives CASSSSFPKGNSPLHF. V gene TRBV7-9 combines with J gene TRBJ1-6; D gene uncertain. V was trimmed by 4 bases and J by 6 bases, leaving 16 bases between them. The CDR3 spans 16 residues. The germline gives CDR1 SEHNR, CDR2 FQNEAQ (reference sequence).

This clonotype was seen repeatedly, ten times or more. The CDR3 spells CSGGDRTNYGYTF. CDR3 DNA: TGCAGCGGCGGGGACAGAACTAACTATGGCTACACCTTC. The J gene is TRBJ1-2, the V gene TRBV29-1, with TRBD1 matching 7 bases. Trimming at V came to 7 bases and at J to 0 bases, leaving 5 bases not matched to a gene. This CDR3 comprises 13 residues. CDR1 and CDR2 (germline): SQVTM, ANQGSEA.

As regards this clonotype: It may be a read error: a sequence one base away is much more abundant. The V call is TRBV12-3 or TRBV12-4, the J call TRBJ2-5; the match to TRBD2 covers 11 bases. There are 13 residues in the CDR3. With V trimmed by 5 bases and J by 9 bases, 5 bases remained unmatched. The CDR3 is CASSPGLAEAQYF. The CDR3 DNA sequence: TGTGCCAGCAGTCCGGGACTAGCGGAGGCCCAGTACTTC.

This clonotype was observed a handful of times. The chain uses TRBV12-3 or TRBV12-4 and TRBJ2-3; no firm D call. The CDR3 is made up of 16 amino acids. Trimming stripped 4 bases from V and 5 bases from J, with 19 bases between. CDR3 protein: CASSSSRANLRDTQYF. The CDR3 bases are TGTGCCAGCAGTTCCTCCCGCGCGAACCTCCGAGATACGCAGTATTTT.

There are a few counts of this clonotype. The genes are TRBV6-2 or TRBV6-3 and TRBJ2-5; D is tentatively TRBD1 or TRBD2 (5 bases each). Per germline, CDR1 MNHEY and CDR2 SVGEGT. The CDR3 runs to 16 residues. V dropped 2 bases and J dropped 5 bases, with 18 bases sitting between them. CDR3 coding DNA: TGTGCCAGCAGTTACCTCCGGGACCCAAGAGGCGAGACCCAGTACTTC. Translating it yields CASSYLRDPRGETQYF.

The chain links TRBV7-2 to TRBJ2-1; D is uncertain. The DNA end favors TRBJ2-7, so the J call may be wrong. The V gene's germline CDR1 is SGHTA and CDR2 FQGNSA. The CDR3 length is 16 residues. CDR3 protein: CASSRESATRYNEQYF. CDR3 coding DNA: TGTGCCAGCAGCCGAGAGTCGGCCACAAGGTACAATGAGCAGTACTTC.

The chain employs TRBV20-1 and TRBJ1-2; no clear D gene. The CDR3 length is 12 residues. The germline V and J ends were trimmed by 0 bases and 4 bases, with 6 bases remaining between them. The germline V gene has CDR1 DFQATT and CDR2 SNEGSKA (reference sequence). This CDR3 is CSARDRTYGYTF. The CDR3 DNA follows: TGCAGTGCTAGAGACAGGACCTATGGCTACACCTTC.

This clonotype was detected a few times. The chain uses TRBV11-2 and TRBJ2-3; 11 bases match TRBD2. The germline CDR1 and CDR2 sequences are SGHAT and FQNNGV. The CDR3 is 16 residues long. The V segment lost 2 bases and the J segment 3 bases; nucleotides outside the gene matches: 4. The CDR3 DNA reads TGTGCCAGCAGCTTATTTAGCGGGAGGGATACAGATACGCAGTATTTT. Protein sequence: CASSLFSGRDTDTQYF.

The chain has TRBV25-1 and TRBJ2-7; unclear D gene. The V end was cut by 8 bases, the J end by 6 bases, with 11 bases between. CDR1 and CDR2 (germline): MGHDK, SYGVNS. The CDR3 runs 11 residues. The CDR3, as DNA: TGTGCCAGCTCCCACGGGCCCGAGCAGTACTTC. This translates into CASSHGPEQYF.

V usage is TRBV6-2 or TRBV6-3 and J usage is TRBJ1-5, with D maybe TRBD1 (6 bases). CDR1 and CDR2 (germline): MNHEY, SVGEGT. There are 14 residues in the CDR3. The ends were cut back, 10 bases at V and 6 bases at J, with 19 bases in the middle. The CDR3 nucleotides are TGTGCCAACAGCCCGAGGGGGGCTGGTCAGCCCCAGCATTTT. Its translation is CANSPRGAGQPQHF.

V is TRBV3-1 and J is TRBJ2-5; 9 nucleotides align to TRBD1. Per the germline V gene, CDR1 is LGHDT and CDR2 is YNNKEL (reference sequence). Germline trimming cut 2 bases from V and 11 bases from J; bases unmatched to any gene: 9. CDR3 length: 14 amino acids. Here the CDR3 reads CASSQTGGRNEQYF. Here the CDR3 DNA reads TGTGCCAGCAGCCAAACAGGGGGCCGAAATGAGCAGTACTTC.

The chain links TRBV10-3 to TRBJ2-1, with 8 bases that match TRBD2. Germline V gene sequence: CDR1 ENHRY, CDR2 SYGVKD. CDR3 size: 15 residues. The trim removed 4 bases at V and 8 bases at J, leaving 10 bases unmatched. For the CDR3, the DNA is TGTGCCATCAGTGCTGACTCGGGGGGGCGATATGAGCAGTTCTTC. Amino acids: CAISADSGGRYEQFF.

This clonotype was picked up a small number of times. The chain couples TRBV10-1 to TRBJ2-3; D unresolved. The V and J ends lost 3 bases and 8 bases respectively, with 9 bases between them. The germline V gene encodes CDR1 WNHNN and CDR2 SYGVQD (reference sequence). This CDR3 is built from 12 residues. The CDR3 nucleotides read TGCGCCAGCAGTGACCACGCGGCTACGCAGTATTTT. It is translated as CASSDHAATQYF.

This chain connects TRBV7-9 to TRBJ2-7; the match to TRBD2 covers 13 bases. Germline-derived CDR1 and CDR2 are SEHNR and FQNEAQ (reference sequence). V lost 5 bases and J lost 0; bases outside the gene matches: 7. The CDR3 has 17 amino acids. Here the CDR3 reads CASSPTSGGPSSYEQYF. The CDR3 DNA sequence: TGTGCCAGCAGCCCGACTAGCGGGGGGCCGAGCTCCTACGAGCAGTACTTC.

The chain combines TRBV28 with TRBJ2-7; TRBD1 is a possible D gene (5 bases). The CDR3 is made up of 12 amino acids. Germline V gene data show CDR1 as MDHEN and CDR2 as SYDVKM. The germline V and J ends were trimmed by 6 bases and 6 bases, with 12 bases remaining between them. The CDR3 sequence: CASRSGLSEQYF. CDR3 DNA sequence: TGTGCCAGCAGGTCAGGGTTGTCCGAGCAGTACTTC.

In its sample, this clonotype was seen a few times. The chain recombines TRBV20-1 with TRBJ2-5; D is unclear. Per germline, CDR1 DFQATT and CDR2 SNEGSKA (reference sequence). The CDR3 spans 13 residues. V was trimmed by 5 bases and J by 2 bases, leaving 12 bases between them. This CDR3 reads CSARRLLQETQYF. For the CDR3, the DNA is TGCAGTGCTCGCCGTCTTCTACAAGAGACCCAGTACTTC.

This clonotype showed up just a few times. CDR3 residues: CASSLTSTGPQETQYF. The CDR3, as DNA: TGTGCCAGCAGCCTTACCTCGACAGGGCCCCAAGAGACCCAGTACTTC. The rearrangement links TRBV7-3 to TRBJ2-5, with 7 bases that match TRBD1. CDR1 is SGHTA, CDR2 FQGTGA, per germline. V gave up 5 bases and J gave up 1 base; unmatched junction bases: 10. CDR3 length: 16 amino acids.

This rearrangement joins TRBV29-1 to TRBJ2-3; no reliable D call. The germline V gene encodes CDR1 SQVTM and CDR2 ANQGSEA. V lost 3 bases to trimming and J lost 6 bases, with 7 bases between them. The CDR3 runs to 11 residues. CDR3 protein: CSVDRADTQYF. In DNA, the CDR3 is TGCAGCGTTGACCGCGCCGATACGCAGTATTTT.

This clonotype has just one count. The genes are TRBV6-6 and TRBJ2-7; D perhaps matches TRBD2 (6 bases). The germline V and J ends were trimmed by 6 bases and 1 base, with 16 bases remaining between them. CDR1 MNHNY and CDR2 SVGAGI come from the germline V gene (reference sequence). The CDR3 sequence is 15 residues long. This CDR3 reads CASRGFGGISYEQYF. CDR3 bases: TGTGCCAGCAGGGGCTTTGGAGGGATTTCCTACGAGCAGTACTTC.

In this sample, this clonotype turned up a few times. This chain's CDR3 is CSVGTGGFERTETQYF. The DNA of the CDR3 is TGCAGCGTGGGGACAGGGGGCTTCGAAAGGACGGAGACCCAGTACTTC. J is TRBJ2-7 and V is TRBV29-1; 12 bases map to TRBD1. TRBJ2-5 explains the end of the DNA better; the J call may be wrong. The CDR3 runs to 16 residues. CDR1 is SQVTM, CDR2 ANQGSEA, per germline.

The rearrangement links TRBV7-6 to TRBJ2-1; 10 bases agree with TRBD2. The CDR3 contains 17 residues. Trimming cost V 0 bases and J 1 base; bases outside gene matches: 3. Germline loops: CDR1 SGHVS, CDR2 FNYEAQ. The CDR3 sequence is CASSLASGLASYNEQFF. For the CDR3, the DNA is TGTGCCAGCAGCTTAGCCTCGGGACTAGCGTCCTACAATGAGCAGTTCTTC.

V gene TRBV6-1 combines with J gene TRBJ2-1; D is uncertain. This CDR3 comprises 17 residues. V was cut by 5 bases and J by 8 bases, with 25 bases left in between. Germline-derived CDR1 and CDR2 are MNHNS and SASEGT. The CDR3: CASSHRQLSDQHDEQFF. CDR3 sequence (DNA): TGTGCCAGCAGTCATCGGCAGCTAAGCGACCAGCACGATGAGCAGTTCTTC.

The chain links TRBV28 to TRBJ2-1; TRBD2 is a possible D gene (6 bases). CDR3 length: 14 amino acids. Germline V gives CDR1 MDHEN, CDR2 SYDVKM. With 2 bases removed from V and 8 bases from J, the gap between germline ends came to 13 bases. CDR3 DNA: TGTGCCAGCAGTTTACCGGGAGCAACCCATGAGCAGTTCTTC. Encoded protein: CASSLPGATHEQFF.

This clonotype was seen a few times. The V and J genes are TRBV28 and TRBJ2-5; D possibly uses TRBD1 or TRBD2 (6 bases each). Germline V lookup: CDR1 MDHEN, CDR2 SYDVKM. V was shortened by 7 bases and J by 5 bases, with 14 bases between the two germline ends. This CDR3 contains 13 residues. The CDR3, as DNA: TGTGCCAGCAATCGGGGGCTGTGGGAGACCCAGTACTTC. It codes for CASNRGLWETQYF. The full variable domain, rest sourced from reference TRBV28 and TRBJ2-5, is DVKVTQSSRYLVKRTGEKVFLECVQDMDHENMFWYRQDPGLGLRLIYFSYDVKMKEKGDIPEGYSVSREKKERFSLILESASTNQTSMYLCASNRGLWETQYFGPGTRLLVL.